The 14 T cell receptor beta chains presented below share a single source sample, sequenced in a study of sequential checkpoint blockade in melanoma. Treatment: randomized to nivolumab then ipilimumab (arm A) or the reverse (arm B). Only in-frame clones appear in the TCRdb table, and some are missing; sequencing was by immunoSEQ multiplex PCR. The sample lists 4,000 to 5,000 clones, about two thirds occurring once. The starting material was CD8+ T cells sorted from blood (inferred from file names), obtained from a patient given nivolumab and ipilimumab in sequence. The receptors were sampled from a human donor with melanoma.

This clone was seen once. DNA of the CDR3: TGTGCCAGCAGCCAATATATAGGTTTTGGTATTTGGAGCTTTAACGAGCAGTACTTC. Its protein is CASSQYIGFGIWSFNEQYF. The chain employs TRBV14 and TRBJ2-7; no definite D call. V lost 2 bases and J lost 5, with 28 bases in between. Germline CDR1 reads SGHDN; CDR2 reads FVKESK. CDR3 size: 19 residues. Filled out from reference TRBV14 and TRBJ2-7, the complete variable domain reads EAGVTQFPSHSVIEKGQTVTLRCDPISGHDNLYWYRRVMGKEIKFLLHFVKESKQDESGMPNNRFLAERTGGTYSTLKVQPAELEDSGVYFCASSQYIGFGIWSFNEQYFGPGTRLTVT.

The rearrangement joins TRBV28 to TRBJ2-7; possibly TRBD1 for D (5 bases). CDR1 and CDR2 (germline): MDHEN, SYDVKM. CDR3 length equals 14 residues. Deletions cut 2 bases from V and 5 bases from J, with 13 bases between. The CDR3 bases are TGTGCCAGCAGTTTAGCCCACAGGCCCCACGAGCAGTACTTC. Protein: CASSLAHRPHEQYF. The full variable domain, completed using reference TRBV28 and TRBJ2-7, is DVKVTQSSRYLVKRTGEKVFLECVQDMDHENMFWYRQDPGLGLRLIYFSYDVKMKEKGDIPEGYSVSREKKERFSLILESASTNQTSMYLCASSLAHRPHEQYFGPGTRLTVT.

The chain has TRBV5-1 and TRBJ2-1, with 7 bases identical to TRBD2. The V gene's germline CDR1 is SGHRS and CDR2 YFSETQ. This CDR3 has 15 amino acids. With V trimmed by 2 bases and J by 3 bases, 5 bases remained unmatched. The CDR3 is CASSLAGLNYNEQFF. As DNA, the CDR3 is TGCGCCAGCAGCTTAGCGGGACTGAACTACAATGAGCAGTTCTTC.

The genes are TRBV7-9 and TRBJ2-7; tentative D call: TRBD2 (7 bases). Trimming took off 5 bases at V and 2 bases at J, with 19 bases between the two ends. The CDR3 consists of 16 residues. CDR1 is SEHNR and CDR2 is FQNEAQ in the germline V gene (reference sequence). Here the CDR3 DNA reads TGTGCCAGCAGCCCCCCGCGGGGGCTAGCGACCTACGAGCAGTACTTC. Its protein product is CASSPPRGLATYEQYF.

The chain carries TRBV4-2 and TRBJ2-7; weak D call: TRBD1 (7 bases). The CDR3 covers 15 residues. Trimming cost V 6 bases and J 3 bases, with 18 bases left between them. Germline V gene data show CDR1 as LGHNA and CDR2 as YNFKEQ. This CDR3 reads CASSPIPGGNYEQYF. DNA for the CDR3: TGTGCCAGCAGTCCTATCCCAGGGGGGAACTACGAGCAGTACTTC.

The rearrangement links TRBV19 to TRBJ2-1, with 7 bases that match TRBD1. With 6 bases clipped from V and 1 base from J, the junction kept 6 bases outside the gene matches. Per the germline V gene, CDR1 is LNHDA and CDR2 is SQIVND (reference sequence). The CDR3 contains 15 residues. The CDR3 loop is CASSLTGWSYNEQFF. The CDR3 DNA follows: TGTGCCAGTAGCCTGACAGGGTGGTCCTACAATGAGCAGTTCTTC.

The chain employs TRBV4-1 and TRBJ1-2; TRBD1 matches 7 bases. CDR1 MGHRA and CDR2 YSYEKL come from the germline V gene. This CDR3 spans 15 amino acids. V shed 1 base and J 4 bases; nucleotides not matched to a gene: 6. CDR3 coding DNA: TGCGCCAGCAGCCAAGGCACAGGGGCCGTCTATGGCTACACCTTC. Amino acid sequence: CASSQGTGAVYGYTF.

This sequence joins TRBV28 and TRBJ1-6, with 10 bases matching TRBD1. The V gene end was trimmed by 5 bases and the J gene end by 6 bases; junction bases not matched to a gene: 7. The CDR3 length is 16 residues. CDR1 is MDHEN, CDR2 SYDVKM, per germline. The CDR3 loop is CASSPGDRGFNSPLHF. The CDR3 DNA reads TGTGCCAGCAGTCCCGGGGACAGGGGATTTAATTCACCCCTCCACTTT.

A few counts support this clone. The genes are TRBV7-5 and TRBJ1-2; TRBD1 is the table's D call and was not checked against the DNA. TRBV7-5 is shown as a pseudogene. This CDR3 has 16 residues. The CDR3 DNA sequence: TGTGCCAGCAGCTTGGCAGGGGGCTATCCTAACTATGGCTACACCTTC. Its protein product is CASSLAGGYPNYGYTF.

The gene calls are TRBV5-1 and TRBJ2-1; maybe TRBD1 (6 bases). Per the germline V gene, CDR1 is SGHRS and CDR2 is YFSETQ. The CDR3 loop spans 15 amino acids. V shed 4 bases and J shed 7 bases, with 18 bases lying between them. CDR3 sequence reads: CASSQDKRDTNEQFF. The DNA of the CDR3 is TGCGCCAGCAGCCAAGATAAGAGGGACACAAATGAGCAGTTCTTC.

The CDR3 protein is CASSLGQGTDTQYF. CDR3 DNA: TGTGCCAGCAGCCTTGGACAGGGAACAGATACGCAGTATTTT. This chain uses TRBV7-6 with TRBJ2-3; 8 nucleotides match TRBD1. The CDR3 length is 14 residues. The J segment lost 3 bases and the V segment lost 5 bases, leaving 4 bases of the junction unmatched. CDR1 is SGHVS, CDR2 FNYEAQ, per germline.

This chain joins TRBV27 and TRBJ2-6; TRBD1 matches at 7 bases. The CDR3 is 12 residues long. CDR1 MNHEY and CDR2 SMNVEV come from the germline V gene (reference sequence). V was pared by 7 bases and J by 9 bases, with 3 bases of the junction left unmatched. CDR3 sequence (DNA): TGTGCCAGCACAGGGGACAGCAACGTCCTGACTTTC. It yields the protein CASTGDSNVLTF.

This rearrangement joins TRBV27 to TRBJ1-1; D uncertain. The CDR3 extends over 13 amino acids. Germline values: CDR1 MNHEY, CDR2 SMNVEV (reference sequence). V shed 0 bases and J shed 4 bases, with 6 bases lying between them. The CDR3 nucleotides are TGTGCCAGCAGTTTATCGGCAAGCACTGAAGCTTTCTTT. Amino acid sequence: CASSLSASTEAFF.

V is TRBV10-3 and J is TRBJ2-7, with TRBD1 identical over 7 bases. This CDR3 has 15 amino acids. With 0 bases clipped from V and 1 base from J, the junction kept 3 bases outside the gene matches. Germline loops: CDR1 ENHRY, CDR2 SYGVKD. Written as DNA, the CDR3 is TGTGCCATCAGTGAGTCAGAGGGGGCGTCCTACGAGCAGTACTTC. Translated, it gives CAISESEGASYEQYF.